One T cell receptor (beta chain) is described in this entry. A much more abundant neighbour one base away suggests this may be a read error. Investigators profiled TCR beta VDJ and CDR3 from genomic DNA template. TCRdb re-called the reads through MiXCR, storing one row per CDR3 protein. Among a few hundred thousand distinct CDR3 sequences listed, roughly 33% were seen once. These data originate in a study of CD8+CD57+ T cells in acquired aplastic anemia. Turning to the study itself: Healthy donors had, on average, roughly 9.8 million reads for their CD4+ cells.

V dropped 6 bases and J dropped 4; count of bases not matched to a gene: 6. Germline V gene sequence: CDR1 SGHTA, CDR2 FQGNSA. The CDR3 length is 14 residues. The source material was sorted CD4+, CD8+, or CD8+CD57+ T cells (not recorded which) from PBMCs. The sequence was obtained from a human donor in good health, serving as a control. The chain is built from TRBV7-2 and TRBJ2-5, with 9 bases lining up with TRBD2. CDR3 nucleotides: TGTGCCAGCAGGATAGCGGGGGCTCGAGAGACCCAGTACTTC. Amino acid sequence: CASRIAGARETQYF.